This T cell receptor beta chain was identified in a study of blood T cell repertoires in COVID-19 (dated by TCRdb to about 2020). Broadly, across the study: Samples from collaborators originated in the United States, Italy and Spain and spanned both the acute and convalescent phases of COVID-19. The prospective study material was composed of cDNA or gDNA derived from T cells, B-cell-depleted T cells, or PBMCs. The dataset comprised deeply sampled blood TCRbeta repertoires from subjects exposed to, actively infected with, or recovered from COVID-19. A freely available public database, intended as a resource for researchers studying the immune response to SARS-CoV-2, is where the repertoires were released. Samples were obtained from the ongoing ImmuneRACE study (first 160 participants) and from roughly 1,300 subjects provided by 6 global collaborators. The sample metadata nearly always contained a de-identified subject ID, COVID-19 status, age in years and sex. Where available, HLA class I and class II types were taken from metadata supplied by the sample provider and were not determined by assay-based typing.

The immunoSEQ Assay, a bias-controlled multiplex PCR, was used to amplify TCRbeta CDR3 regions from genomic DNA. As for how the authors treated the data: Within the assay, amplification of reference gene primers was used to estimate how many nucleated cells each sample contained. To quantify the absolute abundance of each unique TCRbeta CDR3 rearrangement, sequence reads were collapsed and filtered. For each sample, productive Simpson clonality was calculated by taking the square root of Simpson's diversity index across productive rearrangements. Drawn from immuneACCESS, this table holds only the in-frame rearrangements with V and J called that TCRdb kept. Clones are partly lost; checked studies trace under half to an unresolved V gene and leave the rest unexplained. For V, J and clone size, that table is used; D and trimming come from the DNA. For this sample the table gives about 320,000 clones, of which about 85% were detected only once. The ten largest make up 1.9% of the sample.

Participants in the prospective study were enrolled through a virtual design, were aged 18 to 89 years, and lived in 24 United States geographic areas. In the prospective study, participants were assigned to cohorts based on the clinical history participants reported in a screening survey and a study questionnaire. Exposed participants were defined as having been in contact with someone with a PCR-confirmed or clinician-diagnosed COVID-19 case within 2 weeks of study entry. Mobile phlebotomists in the prospective study collected whole blood, serum and a nasopharyngeal or oropharyngeal swab from every participant. Additional blood draws and questionnaires over an approximately 2-month period could optionally be provided by prospective study participants. Prospective study blood samples were shipped either frozen or at room temperature before DNA extraction. Comment on this clone: No antigen is known for it. The input lacks base qualities; no much larger clone sits a single base away.

The research as a whole found: The amount of clinical and demographic metadata varied by source and participant and was provided uncurated.

The receptor's source is a woman in her twenties or thirties who had been exposed to COVID-19. Material for sequencing was PBMCs or T cells enriched from blood (not recorded which).

Here is the DNA: TGTGCCAGCAGCACAGGTCCCAACTACGAGCAGTACTTC. The resulting protein is CASSTGPNYEQYF. The sequence joins TRBV4-2 to TRBJ2-7, with TRBD1 tentatively as D gene (5 bases match). V loses 5 bases, J loses 3 bases, and the germline ends lie 11 bases apart. In the germline V gene, CDR1 corresponds to LGHNA and CDR2 to YNFKEQ. The cysteine opens and the phenylalanine closes a CDR3 of 13 amino acids. Only the CDR3 region is kept as DNA, spanning 39 bases read in frame from base 1.